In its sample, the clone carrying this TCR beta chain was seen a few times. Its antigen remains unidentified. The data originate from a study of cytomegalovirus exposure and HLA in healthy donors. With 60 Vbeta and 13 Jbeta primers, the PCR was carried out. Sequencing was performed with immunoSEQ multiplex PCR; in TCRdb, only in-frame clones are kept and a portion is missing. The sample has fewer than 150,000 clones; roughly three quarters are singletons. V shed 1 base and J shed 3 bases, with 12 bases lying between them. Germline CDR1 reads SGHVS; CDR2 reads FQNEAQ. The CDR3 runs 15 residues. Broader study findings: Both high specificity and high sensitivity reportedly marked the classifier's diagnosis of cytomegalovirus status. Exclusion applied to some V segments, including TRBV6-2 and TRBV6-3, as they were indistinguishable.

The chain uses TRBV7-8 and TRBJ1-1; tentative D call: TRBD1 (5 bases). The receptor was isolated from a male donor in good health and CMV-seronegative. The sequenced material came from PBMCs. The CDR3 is CASSLGETVHTEAFF. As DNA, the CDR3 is TGTGCCAGCAGCTTAGGAGAGACAGTTCACACTGAAGCTTTCTTT.